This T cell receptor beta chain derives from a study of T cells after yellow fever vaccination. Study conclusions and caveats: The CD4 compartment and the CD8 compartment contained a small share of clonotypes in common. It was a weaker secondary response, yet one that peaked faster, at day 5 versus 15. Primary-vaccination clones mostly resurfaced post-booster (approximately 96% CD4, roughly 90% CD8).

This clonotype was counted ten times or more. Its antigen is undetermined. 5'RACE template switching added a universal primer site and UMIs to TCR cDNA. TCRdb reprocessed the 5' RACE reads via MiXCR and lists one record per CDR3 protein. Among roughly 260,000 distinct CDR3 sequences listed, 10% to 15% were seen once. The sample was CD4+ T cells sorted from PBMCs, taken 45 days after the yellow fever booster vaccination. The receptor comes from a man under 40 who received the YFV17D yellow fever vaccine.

In DNA, the CDR3 is TGTGCCAGCTCACCAGGTTTGAACACTGAAGCTTTCTTT. Translating it yields CASSPGLNTEAFF. The chain carries TRBV18 and TRBJ1-1; D not certain. With 2 bases removed from V and 0 bases from J, the gap between germline ends came to 4 bases. This CDR3 spans 13 amino acids. CDR1 and CDR2 from the germline V gene are KGHSH and LQKENI.